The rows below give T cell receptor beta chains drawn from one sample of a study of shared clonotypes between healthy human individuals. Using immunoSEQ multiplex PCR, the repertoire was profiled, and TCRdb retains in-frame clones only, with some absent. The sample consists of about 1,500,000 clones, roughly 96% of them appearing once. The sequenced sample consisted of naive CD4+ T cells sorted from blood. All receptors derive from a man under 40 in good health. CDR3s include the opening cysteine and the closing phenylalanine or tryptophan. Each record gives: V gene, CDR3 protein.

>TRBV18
CASSPAGVQGDTQYF
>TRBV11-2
CASSLTVLAFSGGELFF
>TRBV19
CASARTGLHNEQFF
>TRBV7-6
CASSSAKGSYEQYF
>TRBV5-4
CASSPTGRGYSYEQYF
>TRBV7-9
CASSSPVEPDTQYF
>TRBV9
CASSPRGTPSSGTRNTIYF
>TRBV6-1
CASSEAGGRNQPQHF
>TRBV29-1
CSVSSRLTGELFF
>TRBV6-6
CASSWGQGNAYNEQFF
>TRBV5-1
CASSLAGTGGNGEQFF
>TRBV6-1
CASTRDGQETQYF
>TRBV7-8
CASSLGGGWEQYF
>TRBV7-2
CASSLDQAETQYF
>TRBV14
CAIGQAGANVLTF